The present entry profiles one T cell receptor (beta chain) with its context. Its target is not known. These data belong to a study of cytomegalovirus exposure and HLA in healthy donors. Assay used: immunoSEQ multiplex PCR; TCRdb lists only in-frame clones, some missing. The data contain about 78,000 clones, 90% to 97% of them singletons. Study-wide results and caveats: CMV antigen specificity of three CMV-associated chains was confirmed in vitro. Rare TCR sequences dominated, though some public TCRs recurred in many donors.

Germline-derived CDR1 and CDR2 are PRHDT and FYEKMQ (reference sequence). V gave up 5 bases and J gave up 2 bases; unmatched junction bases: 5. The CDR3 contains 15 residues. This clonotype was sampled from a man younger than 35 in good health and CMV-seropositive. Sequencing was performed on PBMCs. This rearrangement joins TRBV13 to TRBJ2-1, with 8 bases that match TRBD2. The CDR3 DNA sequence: TGTGCCAGCAGCCCCCGGGGGGGCCCCTACAATGAGCAGTTCTTC. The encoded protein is CASSPRGGPYNEQFF. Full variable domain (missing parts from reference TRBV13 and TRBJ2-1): AAGVIQSPRHLIKEKRETATLKCYPIPRHDTVYWYQQGPGQDPQFLISFYEKMQSDKGSIPDRFSAQQFSDYHSELNMSSLELGDSALYFCASSPRGGPYNEQFFGPGTRLTVL.